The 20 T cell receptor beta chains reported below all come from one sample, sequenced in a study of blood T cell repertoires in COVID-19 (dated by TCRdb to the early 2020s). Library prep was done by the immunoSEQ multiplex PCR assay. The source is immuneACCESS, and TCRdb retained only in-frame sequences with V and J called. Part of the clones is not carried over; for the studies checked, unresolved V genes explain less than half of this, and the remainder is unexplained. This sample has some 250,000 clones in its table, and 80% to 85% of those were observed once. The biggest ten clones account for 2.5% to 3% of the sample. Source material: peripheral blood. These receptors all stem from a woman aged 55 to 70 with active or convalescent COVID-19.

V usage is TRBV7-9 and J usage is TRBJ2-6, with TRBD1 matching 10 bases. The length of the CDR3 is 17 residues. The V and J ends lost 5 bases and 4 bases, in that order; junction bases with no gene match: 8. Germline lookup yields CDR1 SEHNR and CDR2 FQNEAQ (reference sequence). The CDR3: CASSRPGTGDGANVLTF. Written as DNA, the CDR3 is TGTGCCAGCAGCCGTCCCGGGACAGGGGACGGGGCCAACGTCCTGACTTTC.

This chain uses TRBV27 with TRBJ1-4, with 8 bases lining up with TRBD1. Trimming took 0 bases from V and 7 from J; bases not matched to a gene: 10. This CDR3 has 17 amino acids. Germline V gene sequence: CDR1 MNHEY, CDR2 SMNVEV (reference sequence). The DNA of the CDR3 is TGTGCCAGCAGTTTATCGCCACTCAGGGGGCAAGGTGAAAAACTGTTTTTT. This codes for CASSLSPLRGQGEKLFF.

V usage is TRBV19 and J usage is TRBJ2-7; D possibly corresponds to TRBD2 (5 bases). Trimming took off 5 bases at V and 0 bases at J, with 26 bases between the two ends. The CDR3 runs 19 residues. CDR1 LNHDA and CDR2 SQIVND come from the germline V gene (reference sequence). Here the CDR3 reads CASSPAIRQRRQISYEQYF. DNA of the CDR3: TGTGCCAGTAGTCCTGCCATTAGGCAACGGAGGCAGATCTCCTACGAGCAGTACTTC.

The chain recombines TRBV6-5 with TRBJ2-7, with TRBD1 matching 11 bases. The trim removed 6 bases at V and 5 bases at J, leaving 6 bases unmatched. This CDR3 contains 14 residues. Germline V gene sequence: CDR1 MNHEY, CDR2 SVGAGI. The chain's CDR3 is CASRGGQGDHEQYF. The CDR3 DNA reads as TGTGCCAGCAGGGGGGGACAGGGGGACCACGAGCAGTACTTC.

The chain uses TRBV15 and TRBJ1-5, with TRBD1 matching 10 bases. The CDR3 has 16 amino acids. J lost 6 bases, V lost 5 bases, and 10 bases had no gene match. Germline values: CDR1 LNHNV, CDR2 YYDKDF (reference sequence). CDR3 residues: CATSVHDRGLRQPQHF. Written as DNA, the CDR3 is TGTGCCACCAGCGTACACGACAGGGGGCTTCGTCAGCCCCAGCATTTT.

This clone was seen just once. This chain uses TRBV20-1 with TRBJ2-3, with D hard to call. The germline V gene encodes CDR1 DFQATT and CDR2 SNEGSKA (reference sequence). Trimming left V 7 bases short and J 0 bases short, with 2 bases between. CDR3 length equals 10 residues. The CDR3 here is CSVSTDTQYF. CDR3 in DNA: TGCAGTGTAAGCACAGATACGCAGTATTTT.

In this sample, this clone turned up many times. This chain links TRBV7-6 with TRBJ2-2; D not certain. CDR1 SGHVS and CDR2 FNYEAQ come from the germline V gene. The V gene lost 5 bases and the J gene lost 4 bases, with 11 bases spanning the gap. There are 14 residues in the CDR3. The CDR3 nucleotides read TGTGCCAGCAGCCCAGTTTCCGCCACCGGGGAGCTGTTTTTT. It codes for CASSPVSATGELFF.

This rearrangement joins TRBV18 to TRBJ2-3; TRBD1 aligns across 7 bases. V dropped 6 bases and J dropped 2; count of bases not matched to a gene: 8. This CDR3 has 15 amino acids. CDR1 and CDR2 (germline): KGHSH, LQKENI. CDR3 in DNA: TGTGCCAGCTCTCGGGACAGAGGCCACACAGATACGCAGTATTTT. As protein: CASSRDRGHTDTQYF.

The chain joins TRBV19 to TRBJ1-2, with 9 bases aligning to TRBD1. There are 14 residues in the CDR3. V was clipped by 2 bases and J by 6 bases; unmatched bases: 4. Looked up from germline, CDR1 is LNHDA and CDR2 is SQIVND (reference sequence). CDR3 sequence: CASSITGQGNGYTF. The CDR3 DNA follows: TGTGCCAGTAGTATAACGGGACAGGGAAATGGCTACACCTTC.

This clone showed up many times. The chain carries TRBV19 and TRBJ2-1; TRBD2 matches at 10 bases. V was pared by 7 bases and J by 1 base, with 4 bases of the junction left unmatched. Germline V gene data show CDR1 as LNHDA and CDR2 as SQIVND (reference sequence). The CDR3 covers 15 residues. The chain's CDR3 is CASITTSGSYNEQFF. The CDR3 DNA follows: TGTGCCAGTATAACGACTAGCGGGTCCTACAATGAGCAGTTCTTC.

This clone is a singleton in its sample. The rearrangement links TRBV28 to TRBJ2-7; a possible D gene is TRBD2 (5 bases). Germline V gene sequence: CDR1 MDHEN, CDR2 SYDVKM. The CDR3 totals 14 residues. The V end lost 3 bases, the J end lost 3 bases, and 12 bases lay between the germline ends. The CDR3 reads CASSFTRTDYEQYF. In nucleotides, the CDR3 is TGTGCCAGCAGTTTCACCCGGACTGACTACGAGCAGTACTTC.

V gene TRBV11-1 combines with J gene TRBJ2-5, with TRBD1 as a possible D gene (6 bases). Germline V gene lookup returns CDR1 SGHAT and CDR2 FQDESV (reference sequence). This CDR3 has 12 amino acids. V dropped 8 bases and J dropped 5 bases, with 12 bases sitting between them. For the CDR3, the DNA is TGTGCCAGCCGATGGGGGCCGGAGACCCAGTACTTC. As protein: CASRWGPETQYF.

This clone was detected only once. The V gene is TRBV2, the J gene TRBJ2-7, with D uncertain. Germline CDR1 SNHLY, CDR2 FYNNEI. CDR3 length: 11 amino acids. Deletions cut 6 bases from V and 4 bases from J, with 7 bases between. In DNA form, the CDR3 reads TGTGCCAGCAGCCTAAATTACGAGCAGTACTTC. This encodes CASSLNYEQYF. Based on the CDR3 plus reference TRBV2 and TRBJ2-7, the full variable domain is EPEVTQTPSHQVTQMGQEVILRCVPISNHLYFYWYRQILGQKVEFLVSFYNNEISEKSEIFDDQFSVERPDGSNFTLKIRSTKLEDSAMYFCASSLNYEQYFGPGTRLTVT.

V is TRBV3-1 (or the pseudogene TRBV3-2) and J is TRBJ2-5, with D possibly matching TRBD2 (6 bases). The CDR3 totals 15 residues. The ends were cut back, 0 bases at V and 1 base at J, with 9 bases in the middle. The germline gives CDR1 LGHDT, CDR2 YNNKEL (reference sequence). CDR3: CASSQESGGQETQYF. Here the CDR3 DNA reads TGTGCCAGCAGCCAAGAATCCGGGGGCCAAGAGACCCAGTACTTC.

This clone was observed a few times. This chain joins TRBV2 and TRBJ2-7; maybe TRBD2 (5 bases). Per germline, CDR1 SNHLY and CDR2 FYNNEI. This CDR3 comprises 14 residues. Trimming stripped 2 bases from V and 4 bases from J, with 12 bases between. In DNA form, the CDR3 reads TGTGCCAGCAGTGAATCGGGTGGAGGATACGAGCAGTACTTC. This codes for CASSESGGGYEQYF.

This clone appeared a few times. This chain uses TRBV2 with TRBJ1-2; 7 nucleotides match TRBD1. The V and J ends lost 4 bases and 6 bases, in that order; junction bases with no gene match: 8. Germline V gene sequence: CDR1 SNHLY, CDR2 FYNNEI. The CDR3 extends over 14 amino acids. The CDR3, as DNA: TGTGCCAGCAGTGTTACTCCAGGGGGTCATGGCTACACCTTC. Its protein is CASSVTPGGHGYTF.

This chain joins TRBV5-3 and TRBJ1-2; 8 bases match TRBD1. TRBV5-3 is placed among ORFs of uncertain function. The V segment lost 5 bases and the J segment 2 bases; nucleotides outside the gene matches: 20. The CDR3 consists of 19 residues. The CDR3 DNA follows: TGTGCCAGAAGACAGGGGGTATGGCCTCCGGAAACCCCAAACTATGGCTACACCTTC. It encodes CARRQGVWPPETPNYGYTF.

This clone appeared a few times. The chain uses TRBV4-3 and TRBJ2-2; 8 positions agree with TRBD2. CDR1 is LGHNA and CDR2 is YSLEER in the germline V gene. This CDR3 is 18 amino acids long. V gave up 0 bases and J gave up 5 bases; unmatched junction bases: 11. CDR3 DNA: TGCGCCAGCAGCCAAGATCTTCCGGGACTAGGAGTAACCGGGGAGCTGTTTTTT. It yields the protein CASSQDLPGLGVTGELFF.

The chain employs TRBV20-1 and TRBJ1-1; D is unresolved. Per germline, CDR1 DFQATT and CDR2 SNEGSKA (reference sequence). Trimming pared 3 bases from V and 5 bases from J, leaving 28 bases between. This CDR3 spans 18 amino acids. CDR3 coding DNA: TGCAGTGCTAGTCCTAGTTATAATCGGGGAGCCTTGGGGACTGAAGCTTTCTTT. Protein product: CSASPSYNRGALGTEAFF.

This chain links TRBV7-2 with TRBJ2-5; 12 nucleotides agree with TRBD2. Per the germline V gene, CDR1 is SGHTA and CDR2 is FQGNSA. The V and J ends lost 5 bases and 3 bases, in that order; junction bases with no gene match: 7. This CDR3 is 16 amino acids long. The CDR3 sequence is CASSASGGAWEETQYF. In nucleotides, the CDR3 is TGTGCCAGCAGCGCTAGCGGGGGGGCCTGGGAAGAGACCCAGTACTTC.